These T cell receptor beta chains were read from a single sample in a study of beta chain features in type 1 diabetes. Data came from immunoSEQ multiplex PCR; TCRdb stores just in-frame clones and leaves some out. This sample has 450,000 or so clones; roughly 11% occur once, and the top ten carry more than 0.045%. The specimen sequenced was naive CD4+ T cells from blood. The receptors come from a woman between 18 and 30 years old in good health. Both conserved end residues are trimmed from each CDR3. The D gene is left open where the match is weak.

>.|TRBV7-9|TRBJ1-2
ASSLFPDGYT
>.|TRBV5-6|TRBJ2-7
ASSANAYEQY
>TRBD1|TRBV30|TRBJ2-1
AWRRTGVNNEQF
>.|TRBV7-9|TRBJ2-5
ASSLDNTRETQY
>TRBD1|TRBV2|TRBJ2-5
ASSAQGAQD
>.|TRBV2|TRBJ2-1
ASSDYLYSSYNEQF
>.|TRBV4-2|TRBJ2-6
ASSQGQLAGANVLT
>.|TRBV29-1|TRBJ2-5
SVVVSASETQY
>TRBD2|TRBV18|TRBJ2-1
ASSPRGLAGGYEQF
>.|TRBV11-2|TRBJ2-5
ASSTGLGETQY
>TRBD2|TRBV7-2|TRBJ2-5
ASSPERGGVGETQY
>.|TRBV5-1|TRBJ2-1
ASSDGTPLNEQF
>.|TRBV27|TRBJ2-3
ASSLRQSTTDTQY
>.|TRBV2|TRBJ2-7
ASTGRERSYEQY
>TRBD1|TRBV25-1|TRBJ2-7
ASSELGQGY
>.|TRBV6-6|TRBJ1-1
ASSYGPKTEAF
>.|TRBV2|TRBJ2-2
ASNRAGELF
>TRBD1|TRBV23-1|TRBJ2-2
ASSQTGMDRATGELF
>.|TRBV2|TRBJ1-1
ASRVRQMNTEAF
>TRBD2|TRBV28|TRBJ2-5
ASLNARTRQETQY
>.|TRBV4-3|TRBJ2-3
ASSQEFRLGWTDTQY
>TRBD2|TRBV5-1|TRBJ2-5
ASSYEPPGLAGHQETQY
>.|TRBV19|TRBJ2-1
ASSPPRNRFSYNEQF
>TRBD1|TRBV7-6|TRBJ2-7
ASSPRDSDEQY
>.|TRBV5-1|TRBJ1-2
ASSFDRQVGYGYT
>.|TRBV2|TRBJ2-1
ASSVVEGSYNEQF
>.|TRBV2|TRBJ2-6
ASTEGSPGANVLT
>.|TRBV2|TRBJ2-7
ASSAEGSAYEQY
>.|TRBV5-4|TRBJ2-1
ASSLSPLASSYNEQF
>TRBD1|TRBV29-1|TRBJ1-4
SVGDRGRHEKLF
>.|TRBV7-3|TRBJ1-2
ASSLSMSSGTSGYT
>.|TRBV29-1|.
SVDETVQETQY
>.|TRBV18|TRBJ1-2
ASSPITDFYT
>TRBD1|TRBV29-1|TRBJ1-1
SGLTGRAF
>TRBD2|TRBV4-1|TRBJ2-5
ASSQGGLRFETQY
>.|TRBV29-1|TRBJ1-1
SVAQGVGAEAF
>.|TRBV4-2|TRBJ2-7
ASSQGAGGGYEQY
>.|TRBV9|TRBJ2-3
ASILDTESDTQY
>.|TRBV27|TRBJ1-3
SSSLNSAGNTIY
>.|TRBV7-8|TRBJ2-7
ASSLARAGLSSYEQY
>.|TRBV2|TRBJ1-1
ASSGKQGWNTEAF
>.|TRBV18|TRBJ2-3
ASSPRTDTQY
>TRBD2|TRBV14|TRBJ2-1
ASSGRTSVPGNEQF
>TRBD2|TRBV5-4|TRBJ2-7
ASSLGLAGGRSYEQY